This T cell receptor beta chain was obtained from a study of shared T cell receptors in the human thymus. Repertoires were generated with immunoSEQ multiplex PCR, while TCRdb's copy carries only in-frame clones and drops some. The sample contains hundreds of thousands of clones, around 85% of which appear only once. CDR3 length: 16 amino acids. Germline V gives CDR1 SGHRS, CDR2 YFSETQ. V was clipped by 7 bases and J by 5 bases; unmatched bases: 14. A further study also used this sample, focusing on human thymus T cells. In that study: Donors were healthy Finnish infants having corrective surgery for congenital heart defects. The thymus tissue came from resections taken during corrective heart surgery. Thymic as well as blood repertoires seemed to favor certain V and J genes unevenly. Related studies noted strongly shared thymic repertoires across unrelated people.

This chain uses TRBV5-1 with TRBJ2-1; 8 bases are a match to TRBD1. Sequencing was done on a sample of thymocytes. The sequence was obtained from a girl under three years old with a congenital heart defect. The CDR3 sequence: CASDPGQGKRDNEQFF. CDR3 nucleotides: TGCGCCAGCGACCCTGGACAGGGAAAGAGGGACAATGAGCAGTTCTTC.